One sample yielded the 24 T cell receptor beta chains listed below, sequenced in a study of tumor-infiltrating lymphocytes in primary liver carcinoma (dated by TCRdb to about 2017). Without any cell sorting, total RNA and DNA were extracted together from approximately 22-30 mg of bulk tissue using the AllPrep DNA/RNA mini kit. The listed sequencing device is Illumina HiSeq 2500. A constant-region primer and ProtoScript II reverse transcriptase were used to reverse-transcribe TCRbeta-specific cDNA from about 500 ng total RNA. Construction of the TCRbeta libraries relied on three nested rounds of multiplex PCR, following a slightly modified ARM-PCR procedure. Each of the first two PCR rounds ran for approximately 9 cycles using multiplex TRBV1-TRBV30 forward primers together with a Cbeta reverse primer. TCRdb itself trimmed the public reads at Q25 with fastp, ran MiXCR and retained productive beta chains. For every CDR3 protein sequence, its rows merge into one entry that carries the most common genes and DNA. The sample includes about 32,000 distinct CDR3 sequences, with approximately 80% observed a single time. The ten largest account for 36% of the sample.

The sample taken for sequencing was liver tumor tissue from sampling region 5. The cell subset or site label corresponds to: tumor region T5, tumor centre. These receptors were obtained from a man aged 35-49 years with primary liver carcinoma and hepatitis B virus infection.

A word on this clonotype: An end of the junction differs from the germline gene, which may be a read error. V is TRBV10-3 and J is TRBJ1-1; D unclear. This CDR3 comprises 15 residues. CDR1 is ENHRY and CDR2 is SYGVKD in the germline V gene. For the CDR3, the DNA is TGTGCCAACAGTGAGTCTAGGGATATGAACACTGAAGCTTTCTTT. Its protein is CANSESRDMNTEAFF.

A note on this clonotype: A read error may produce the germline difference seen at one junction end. The CDR3 sequence is CANSFFTWTDFSNEQFF. CDR3 nucleotide sequence: TGTGCCAACAGTTTCTTTACCTGGACAGACTTTTCTAATGAGCAGTTCTTC. The chain carries TRBV12-3 or TRBV12-4 and TRBJ2-1; D might be TRBD1 (6 bases). There are 17 residues in the CDR3.

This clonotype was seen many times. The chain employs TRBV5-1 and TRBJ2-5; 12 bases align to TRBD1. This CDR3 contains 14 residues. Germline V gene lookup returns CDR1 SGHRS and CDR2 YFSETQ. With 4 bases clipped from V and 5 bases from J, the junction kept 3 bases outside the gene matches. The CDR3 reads CASSPGTGGETQYF. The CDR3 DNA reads TGCGCCAGCAGCCCCGGGACAGGGGGCGAGACCCAGTACTTC.

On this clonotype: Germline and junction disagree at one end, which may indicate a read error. CDR3 protein: CSARPEWNEQFF. For the CDR3, the DNA is TGCAGCGCCCGCCCAGAGTGGAATGAACAGTTCTTC. The rearrangement uses TRBV29-1 and TRBJ2-1; D is undetermined. Germline V gene sequence: CDR1 SQVTM, CDR2 ANQGSEA. The CDR3 runs to 12 residues.

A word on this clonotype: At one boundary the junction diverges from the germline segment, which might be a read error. CDR3 residues: CARSRIRGETQYF. CDR3 DNA: TGTGCCCGCAGCCGGATCAGGGGGGAGACCCAGTATTTC. This chain uses TRBV12-3 or TRBV12-4 with TRBJ2-5; a possible D gene is TRBD1 (7 bases). The CDR3 totals 13 residues.

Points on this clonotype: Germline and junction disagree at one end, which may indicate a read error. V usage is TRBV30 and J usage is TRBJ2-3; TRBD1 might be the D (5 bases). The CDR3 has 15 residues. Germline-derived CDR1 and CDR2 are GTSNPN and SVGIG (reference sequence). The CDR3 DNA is TGTGCCTGGGTTCGGTCGACAGCGATCACAGATACCCAGTATTTT. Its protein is CAWVRSTAITDTQYF.

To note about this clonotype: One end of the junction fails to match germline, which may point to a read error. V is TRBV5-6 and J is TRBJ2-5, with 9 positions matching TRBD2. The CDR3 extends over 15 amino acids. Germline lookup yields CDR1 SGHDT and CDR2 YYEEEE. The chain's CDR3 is CSSSPGLAEQETQYF. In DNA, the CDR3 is TGTTCCAGCAGCCCGGGACTAGCTGAACAAGAGACCCAGTACTTT.

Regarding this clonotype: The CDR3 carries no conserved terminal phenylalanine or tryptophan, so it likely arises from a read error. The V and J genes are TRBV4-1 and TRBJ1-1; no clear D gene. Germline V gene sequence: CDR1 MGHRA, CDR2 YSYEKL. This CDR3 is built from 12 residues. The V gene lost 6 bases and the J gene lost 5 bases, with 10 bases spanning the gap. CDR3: CASRGLGTEAFL. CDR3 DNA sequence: TGCGCCAGCAGAGGCCTGGGGACTGAAGCTTTCTTG.

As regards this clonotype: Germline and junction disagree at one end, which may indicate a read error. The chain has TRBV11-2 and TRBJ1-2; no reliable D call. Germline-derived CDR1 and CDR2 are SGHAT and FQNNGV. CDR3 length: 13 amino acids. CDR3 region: CASSLTAIYGYTF. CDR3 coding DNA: TGTGCCAGCAGTTTAACGGCTATCTATGGCTACACCTTT.

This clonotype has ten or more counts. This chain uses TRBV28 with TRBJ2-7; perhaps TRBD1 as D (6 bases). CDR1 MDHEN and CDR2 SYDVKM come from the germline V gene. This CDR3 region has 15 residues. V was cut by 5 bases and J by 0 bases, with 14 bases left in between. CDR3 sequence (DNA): TGTGCCAGCAGTCCTAGGACAGTTCTCTCCTACGAGCAGTACTTC. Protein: CASSPRTVLSYEQYF.

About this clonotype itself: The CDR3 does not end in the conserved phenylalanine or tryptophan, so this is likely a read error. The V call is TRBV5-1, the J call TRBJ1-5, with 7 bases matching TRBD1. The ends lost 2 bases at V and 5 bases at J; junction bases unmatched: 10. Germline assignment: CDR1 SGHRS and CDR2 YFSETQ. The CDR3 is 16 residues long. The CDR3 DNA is TGCGCCAGCAGCTTCCCTACCAGACAGGGATATCAGCCCCAGCATCTT. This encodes CASSFPTRQGYQPQHL.

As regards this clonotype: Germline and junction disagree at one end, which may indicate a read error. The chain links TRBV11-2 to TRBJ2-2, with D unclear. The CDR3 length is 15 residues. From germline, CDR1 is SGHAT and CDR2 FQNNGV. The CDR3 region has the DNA TGTGCCATCAGCCTTAGGCAATCGAACACCGGAGAGCTGTTTTTT. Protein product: CAISLRQSNTGELFF.

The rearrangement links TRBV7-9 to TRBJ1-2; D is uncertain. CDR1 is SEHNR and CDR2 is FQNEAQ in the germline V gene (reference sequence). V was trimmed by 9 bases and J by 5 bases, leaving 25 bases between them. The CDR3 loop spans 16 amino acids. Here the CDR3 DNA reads TGTGCCAGTAGTCCCGAGGGCAGGCTGTCCCGGTATGGCTACACCTTC. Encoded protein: CASSPEGRLSRYGYTF.

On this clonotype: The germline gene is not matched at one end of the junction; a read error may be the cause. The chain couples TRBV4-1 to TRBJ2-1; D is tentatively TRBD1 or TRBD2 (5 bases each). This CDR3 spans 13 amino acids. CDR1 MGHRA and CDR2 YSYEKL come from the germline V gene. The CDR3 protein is CTSRAGAYNEQFF. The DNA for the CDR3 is TGCACCAGCAGGGCCGGGGCTTACAATGAGCAGTTCTTC.

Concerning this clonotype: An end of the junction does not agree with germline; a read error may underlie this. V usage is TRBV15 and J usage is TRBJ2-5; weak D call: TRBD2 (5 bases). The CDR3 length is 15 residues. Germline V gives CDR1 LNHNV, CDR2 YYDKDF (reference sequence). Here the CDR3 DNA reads TGTACCACCAGCAGAGATGGACTTGCCTCAAAGACCCAGTACTTC. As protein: CTTSRDGLASKTQYF.

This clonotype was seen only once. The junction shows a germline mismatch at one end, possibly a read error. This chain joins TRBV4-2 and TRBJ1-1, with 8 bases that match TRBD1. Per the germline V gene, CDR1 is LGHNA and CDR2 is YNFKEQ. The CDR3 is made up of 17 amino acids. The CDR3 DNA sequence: TGTACCAGCAGCCAAGAGTACGGACAGGGTTTTTGGAGTGAAGCTCTCTTT. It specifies CTSSQEYGQGFWSEALF.

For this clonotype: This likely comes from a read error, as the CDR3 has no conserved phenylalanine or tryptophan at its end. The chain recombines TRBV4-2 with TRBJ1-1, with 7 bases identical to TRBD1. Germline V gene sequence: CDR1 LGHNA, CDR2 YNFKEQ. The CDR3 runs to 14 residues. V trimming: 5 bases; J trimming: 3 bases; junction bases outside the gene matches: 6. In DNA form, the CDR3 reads TGTGCCAGCAGCGCTGGACAGGTGGACACTGAAGCTTTCTCT. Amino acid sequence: CASSAGQVDTEAFS.

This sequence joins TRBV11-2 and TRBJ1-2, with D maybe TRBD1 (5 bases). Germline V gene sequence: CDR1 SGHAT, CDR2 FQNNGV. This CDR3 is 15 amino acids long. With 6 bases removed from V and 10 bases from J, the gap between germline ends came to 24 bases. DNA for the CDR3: TGTGCCAGCAGATATACAAGGGGCTCCTCCCCTGACTACACCTTC. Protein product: CASRYTRGSSPDYTF.

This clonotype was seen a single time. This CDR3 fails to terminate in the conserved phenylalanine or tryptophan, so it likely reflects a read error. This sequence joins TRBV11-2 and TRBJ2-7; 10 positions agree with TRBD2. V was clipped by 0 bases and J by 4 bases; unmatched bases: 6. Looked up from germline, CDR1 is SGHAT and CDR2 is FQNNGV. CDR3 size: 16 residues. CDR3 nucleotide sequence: TGTGCCAGCAGCTTAGAAGGACTTAGCGGGAGGTACGAGCAGTACTCC. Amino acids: CASSLEGLSGRYEQYS.

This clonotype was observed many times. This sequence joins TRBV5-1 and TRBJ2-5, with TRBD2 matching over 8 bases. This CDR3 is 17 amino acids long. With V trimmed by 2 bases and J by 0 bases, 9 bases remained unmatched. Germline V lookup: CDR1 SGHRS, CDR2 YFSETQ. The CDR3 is CASSFTQLAANQETQYF. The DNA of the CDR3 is TGCGCCAGCAGCTTTACCCAACTAGCGGCGAACCAAGAGACCCAGTACTTC. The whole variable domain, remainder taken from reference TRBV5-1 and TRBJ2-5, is KAGVTQTPRYLIKTRGQQVTLSCSPISGHRSVSWYQQTPGQGLQFLFEYFSETQRNKGNFPGRFSGRQFSNSRSEMNVSTLELGDSALYLCASSFTQLAANQETQYFGPGTRLLVL.

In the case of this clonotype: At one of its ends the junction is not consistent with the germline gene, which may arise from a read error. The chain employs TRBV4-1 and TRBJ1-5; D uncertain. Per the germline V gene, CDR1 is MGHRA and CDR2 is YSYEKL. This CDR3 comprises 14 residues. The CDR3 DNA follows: TGCACCAGCAGCCCCGACGGGGTTAATCAGCTCCAGCATTTT. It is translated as CTSSPDGVNQLQHF.

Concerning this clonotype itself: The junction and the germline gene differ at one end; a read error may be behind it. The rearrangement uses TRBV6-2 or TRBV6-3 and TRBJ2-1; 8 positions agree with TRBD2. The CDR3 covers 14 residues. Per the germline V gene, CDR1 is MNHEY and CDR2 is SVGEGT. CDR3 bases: TGTGCCAACAGTTACCAGCGGGGGCGCCCCAGGCAGTTCTTC. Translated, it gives CANSYQRGRPRQFF.

Here the CDR3 DNA reads TGTGCCAGCAGCCGAGAGTACGGACAGGGTTTTTGGAGTGAGGCTTTCTTT. Translating gives CASSREYGQGFWSEAFF. This chain connects TRBV4-2 to TRBJ1-1; TRBD1 aligns across 8 bases. V lost 4 bases to trimming and J lost 11 bases; unmatched junction nucleotides: 21. The CDR3 spans 17 residues. Germline CDR1 reads LGHNA; CDR2 reads YNFKEQ.

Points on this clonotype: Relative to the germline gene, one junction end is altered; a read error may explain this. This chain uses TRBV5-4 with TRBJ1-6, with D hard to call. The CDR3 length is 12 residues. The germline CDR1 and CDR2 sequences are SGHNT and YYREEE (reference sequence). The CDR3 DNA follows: TGTGTCAGCAGTGAGTATAATTCACCCCTCCACTTT. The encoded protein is CVSSEYNSPLHF.